The sequence of this T cell receptor beta chain was determined in a study of TIL therapy for anti-PD-1-resistant metastatic lung cancer. The CDR3 consists of 11 residues. Germline V gives CDR1 SGHVS, CDR2 FNYEAQ. Trimming pared 8 bases from V and 8 bases from J, leaving 11 bases between. The immunoSEQ assay was v3. Only in-frame clones appear in the TCRdb table, and some are missing; sequencing was by immunoSEQ multiplex PCR. Found here are tens of thousands of clones, more than 60% of them singletons; the top ten hold 4.5% to 6%. Specified time point: pre-treatment sample, taken before nivolumab and TIL therapy.

The sample here was blood, taken at baseline. The V call is TRBV7-6, the J call TRBJ2-3; no clear D gene. The sequence derives from a person aged 30 to 80 with non-small cell lung cancer. The CDR3 DNA reads TGTGCCAGCGCCGGCCAAGGTACGCAGTATTTT. It yields the protein CASAGQGTQYF.